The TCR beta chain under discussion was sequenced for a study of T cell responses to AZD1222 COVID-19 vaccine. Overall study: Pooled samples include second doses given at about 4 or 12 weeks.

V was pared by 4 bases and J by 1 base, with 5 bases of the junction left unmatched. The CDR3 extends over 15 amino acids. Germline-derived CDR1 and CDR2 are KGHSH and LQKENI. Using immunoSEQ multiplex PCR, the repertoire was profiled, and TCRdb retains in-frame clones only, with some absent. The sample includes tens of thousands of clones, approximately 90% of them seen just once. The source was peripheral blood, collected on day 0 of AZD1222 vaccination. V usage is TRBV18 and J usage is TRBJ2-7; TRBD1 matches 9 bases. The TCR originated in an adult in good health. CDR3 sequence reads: CASSLGQGGSYEQYF. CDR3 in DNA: TGTGCCAGCTCACTGGGACAGGGCGGTTCCTACGAGCAGTACTTC.